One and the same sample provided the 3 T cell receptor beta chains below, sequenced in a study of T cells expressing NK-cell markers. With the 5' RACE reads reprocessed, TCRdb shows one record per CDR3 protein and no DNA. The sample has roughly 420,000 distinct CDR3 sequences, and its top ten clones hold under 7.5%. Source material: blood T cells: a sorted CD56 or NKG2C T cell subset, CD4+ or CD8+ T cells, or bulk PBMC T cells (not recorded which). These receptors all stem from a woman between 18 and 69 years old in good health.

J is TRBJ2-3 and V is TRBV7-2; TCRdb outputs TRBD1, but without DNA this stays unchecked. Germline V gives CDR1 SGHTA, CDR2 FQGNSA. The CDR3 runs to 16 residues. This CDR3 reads CASSFEAGLGTDTQYF.

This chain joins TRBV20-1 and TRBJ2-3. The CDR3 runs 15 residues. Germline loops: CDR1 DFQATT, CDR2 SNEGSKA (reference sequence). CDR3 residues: CSARDRDGSTDTQYF.

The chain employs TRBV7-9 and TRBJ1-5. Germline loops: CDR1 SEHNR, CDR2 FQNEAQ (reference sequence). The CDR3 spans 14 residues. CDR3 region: CASSFGAGNQPQHF.